These 8 T cell receptor beta chains were sequenced from one sample in a study of control samples from healthy donors and cancer patients. Produced via immunoSEQ multiplex PCR; TCRdb's table is partial and in-frame only. Found here are around 180,000 clones, around 90% of them singletons; the top ten hold around 5.1%. Input material: blood. Receptor source: a woman aged 25 to 39 in good health.

The gene calls are TRBV24-1 and TRBJ2-2; 7 bases line up with TRBD2. This CDR3 region has 15 residues. The V and J ends lost 5 bases and 2 bases, in that order; junction bases with no gene match: 4. The germline V gene encodes CDR1 KGHDR and CDR2 SFDVKD. Here the CDR3 DNA reads TGTGCCACCAGTGGGGTAGCGGGTAACACCGGGGAGCTGTTTTTT. Protein sequence: CATSGVAGNTGELFF.

The chain uses TRBV5-4 and TRBJ2-1; 7 nucleotides align to TRBD2. V lost 2 bases, J lost 4 bases, and 9 bases stayed unmatched. Germline CDR1 and CDR2: SGHNT and YYREEE (reference sequence). The CDR3 length is 16 residues. The CDR3 nucleotides read TGTGCCAGCAGCTTCTCCGGGACTAAGAAATACAATGAGCAGTTCTTC. Translating gives CASSFSGTKKYNEQFF.

The V call is TRBV24-1, the J call TRBJ2-1, with TRBD1 matching over 9 bases. V was pared by 4 bases and J by 8 bases, with 5 bases of the junction left unmatched. Germline CDR1 and CDR2: KGHDR and SFDVKD. CDR3 length equals 14 residues. The CDR3 nucleotides are TGTGCCACCAGTGACCGCCGGGACAGGGATGAGCAGTTCTTC. It yields the protein CATSDRRDRDEQFF.

The rearrangement joins TRBV5-1 to TRBJ2-3; D is possibly TRBD1 or TRBD2 (5 bases each). CDR1 is SGHRS and CDR2 is YFSETQ in the germline V gene. The CDR3 runs 15 residues. V dropped 4 bases and J dropped 0 bases, with 12 bases sitting between them. This CDR3 is CASSPGTGSTDTQYF. The CDR3 region has the DNA TGCGCCAGCAGCCCAGGGACCGGCAGCACAGATACGCAGTATTTT.

The CDR3 coding sequence is TGCGCCAGCAGCCAAGTCGGAGGGCCGGGGGCCTACGAGCAGTACTTC. It translates to CASSQVGGPGAYEQYF. V is TRBV4-1 and J is TRBJ2-7; D may be TRBD2 (6 bases). CDR1 is MGHRA, CDR2 YSYEKL, per germline. V lost 1 base and J 2 bases, leaving 15 bases between the germline ends. The CDR3 covers 16 residues.

In this sample, this clone turned up a few times. J is TRBJ2-1 and V is TRBV20-1; 8 bases fit TRBD2. CDR1 and CDR2 (germline): DFQATT, SNEGSKA (reference sequence). This CDR3 comprises 14 residues. Losses at the gene ends were 3 bases for V and 6 bases for J; bases not matched to a gene: 7. CDR3 loop: CSASPQRGSNEQFF. The CDR3 DNA is TGCAGTGCTAGTCCCCAGCGGGGGAGCAATGAGCAGTTCTTC.

V gene TRBV28 combines with J gene TRBJ1-5; tentatively, D is TRBD1 (6 bases). V lost 6 bases and J lost 4, with 13 bases in between. CDR1 is MDHEN and CDR2 is SYDVKM in the germline V gene. This CDR3 contains 14 residues. The CDR3 loop is CASRWQGQNQPQHF. For the CDR3, the DNA is TGTGCCAGCAGGTGGCAGGGACAAAATCAGCCCCAGCATTTT.

About this clone: The germline gene is not matched at one end of the junction; a read error may be the cause. V is TRBV7-9 and J is TRBJ1-1, with D hard to call. Germline CDR1 is SEHNR and CDR2 is FQNEAQ (reference sequence). This CDR3 spans 13 amino acids. CDR3 nucleotide sequence: TGTGCCAGCAGCTTGGAGGGAGTTACTGGAGCTTTCTTT. This sequence encodes CASSLEGVTGAFF.